The 26 T cell receptor beta chains reported below all come from one sample, sequenced in a study of blood T cell repertoires in COVID-19. Only in-frame clones appear in the TCRdb table, and some are missing; sequencing was by immunoSEQ multiplex PCR. The sample lists around 60,000 clones; roughly 89% were seen once. Material: peripheral blood. All receptors come from a man aged 55 to 70 with active COVID-19.

The V gene is TRBV28, the J gene TRBJ2-1, with 10 bases that match TRBD2. The CDR3 consists of 18 residues. With V trimmed by 1 base and J by 9 bases, 15 bases remained unmatched. The V gene's germline CDR1 is MDHEN and CDR2 SYDVKM. CDR3 DNA: TGTGCCAGCAGTTTATTCCTAGCGGGAGCTTCGATAGTGGGTGAGCAGTTCTTC. This codes for CASSLFLAGASIVGEQFF.

V is TRBV2 and J is TRBJ2-3, with a possible D match to TRBD1 (6 bases). The germline V and J ends were trimmed by 6 bases and 3 bases, with 10 bases remaining between them. The CDR3 covers 13 residues. CDR1 and CDR2 (germline): SNHLY, FYNNEI. This chain's CDR3 is CASSLDRTDTQYF. The CDR3 DNA is TGTGCCAGCAGCCTCGACAGGACAGATACGCAGTATTTT.

This clone has only one observation. V is TRBV19 and J is TRBJ1-2; 8 bases fit TRBD1. The ends lost 5 bases at V and 6 bases at J; junction bases unmatched: 2. The CDR3 is 12 residues long. CDR1 is LNHDA, CDR2 SQIVND, per germline (reference sequence). The CDR3 sequence is CASSRTGHGYTF. The CDR3 region has the DNA TGTGCCAGTAGTCGGACAGGGCATGGCTACACCTTC. The full variable domain, completed using reference TRBV19 and TRBJ1-2, is DGGITQSPKYLFRKEGQNVTLSCEQNLNHDAMYWYRQDPGQGLRLIYYSQIVNDFQKGDIAEGYSVSREKKESFPLTVTSAQKNPTAFYLCASSRTGHGYTFGSGTRLTVV.

The chain employs TRBV7-6 and TRBJ2-5; 7 bases are a match to TRBD1. J gave up 5 bases and V 0 bases, and 12 bases lay outside the gene matches. The CDR3 extends over 17 amino acids. Looked up from germline, CDR1 is SGHVS and CDR2 is FNYEAQ. CDR3 loop: CASSLARVTGLRETQYF. CDR3 nucleotide sequence: TGTGCCAGCAGCTTAGCCAGGGTGACAGGGCTAAGGGAGACCCAGTACTTC.

V usage is TRBV6-5 and J usage is TRBJ1-1, with D unresolved. The CDR3 contains 11 residues. From germline, CDR1 is MNHEY and CDR2 SVGAGI. V shed 8 bases and J shed 2 bases, with 6 bases lying between them. The CDR3 reads CASRDNTEAFF. As DNA, the CDR3 is TGTGCCAGCCGAGATAACACTGAAGCTTTCTTT.

V and J are TRBV6-8 and TRBJ2-7; D remains unclear. Per germline, CDR1 MNHGY and CDR2 SAAAGT. This CDR3 has 14 amino acids. With 0 bases removed from V and 7 bases from J, the gap between germline ends came to 13 bases. The CDR3, as DNA: TGTGCCAGCAGTTACTCGAGTACTCGCATAGAGCAGTACTTC. Protein product: CASSYSSTRIEQYF.

The CDR3 reads CASSTRLAGVISPYEQYF. The CDR3, as DNA: TGTGCCAGCAGCACCCGACTAGCGGGAGTTATATCCCCCTACGAGCAGTACTTC. The rearrangement links TRBV7-2 to TRBJ2-7; TRBD2 aligns across 12 bases. V lost 5 bases and J lost 2; bases outside the gene matches: 13. From germline, CDR1 is SGHTA and CDR2 FQGNSA. CDR3 length: 18 amino acids.

This clone was seen a single time. The V and J genes are TRBV11-2 and TRBJ1-5; 9 positions match TRBD1. The V and J ends lost 2 bases and 4 bases, in that order; junction bases with no gene match: 3. CDR1 is SGHAT, CDR2 FQNNGV, per germline. The CDR3 extends over 15 amino acids. In nucleotides, the CDR3 is TGTGCCAGCAGCTTAATGGGGACAGGGAATCAGCCCCAGCATTTT. Its protein product is CASSLMGTGNQPQHF.

The chain uses TRBV3-1 (or the pseudogene TRBV3-2) and TRBJ1-1, with D perhaps TRBD1 (5 bases). Germline V gives CDR1 LGHDT, CDR2 YNNKEL (reference sequence). CDR3 length: 17 amino acids. V was shortened by 4 bases and J by 4 bases, with 22 bases between the two germline ends. DNA of the CDR3: TGTGCCAGCAGCCGGAGTGCGCATGGCATTAGGGGCACTGAAGCTTTCTTT. This encodes CASSRSAHGIRGTEAFF.

The chain couples TRBV2 to TRBJ2-3, with TRBD2 matching 13 bases. The V segment lost 4 bases and the J segment 3 bases; nucleotides outside the gene matches: 1. Germline CDR1 is SNHLY and CDR2 is FYNNEI. The CDR3 sequence is 15 residues long. This CDR3 is CASSGLAGGTDTQYF. The CDR3, as DNA: TGTGCCAGCAGTGGACTAGCGGGAGGAACAGATACGCAGTATTTT.

This chain joins TRBV3-1 (or the pseudogene TRBV3-2) and TRBJ2-5; tentative D call: TRBD2 (6 bases). The CDR3 is 15 residues long. CDR1 is LGHDT, CDR2 YNNKEL, per germline (reference sequence). Trimming took off 0 bases at V and 0 bases at J, with 8 bases between the two ends. The DNA of the CDR3 is TGTGCCAGCAGCCAAGATGGGGGGTACCAAGAGACCCAGTACTTC. It encodes CASSQDGGYQETQYF.

The chain has TRBV6-4 and TRBJ1-6; 7 bases match TRBD1. Germline CDR1 reads MRHNA; CDR2 reads SNTAGT. V dropped 4 bases and J dropped 5; count of bases not matched to a gene: 8. CDR3 size: 16 residues. The chain's CDR3 is CASSALQGVDNSPLHF. The CDR3 DNA is TGTGCCAGCAGTGCTCTCCAGGGGGTTGATAATTCACCCCTCCACTTT.

The chain couples TRBV5-1 to TRBJ2-2, with TRBD1 as a possible D gene (6 bases). From germline, CDR1 is SGHRS and CDR2 YFSETQ. Trimming took 2 bases from V and 1 from J, leaving 9 bases between them. The CDR3 is 15 amino acids. In DNA form, the CDR3 reads TGCGCCAGCAGCTTACCGGGACAGAACACCGGGGAGCTGTTTTTT. Protein product: CASSLPGQNTGELFF.

The V gene is TRBV18, the J gene TRBJ2-5; D possibly corresponds to TRBD1 (6 bases). Germline CDR1 reads KGHSH; CDR2 reads LQKENI. The CDR3 contains 15 residues. V lost 4 bases, J lost 2 bases, and 14 bases lay in between. The CDR3: CASSLTGSEQETQYF. Here the CDR3 DNA reads TGTGCCAGCTCACTTACAGGGTCTGAGCAAGAGACCCAGTACTTC.

The chain links TRBV5-4 to TRBJ2-6; 9 bases match TRBD1. This CDR3 is 17 amino acids long. Germline trimming cut 4 bases from V and 2 bases from J; bases unmatched to any gene: 7. Germline V gene lookup returns CDR1 SGHNT and CDR2 YYREEE (reference sequence). Written as DNA, the CDR3 is TGTGCCAGCAGCCTGGCAAACAGGGGGCCTGGGGCCAACGTCCTGACTTTC. Protein product: CASSLANRGPGANVLTF.

V is TRBV15 and J is TRBJ1-2, with a possible D match to TRBD1 (6 bases). CDR1 is LNHNV, CDR2 YYDKDF, per germline (reference sequence). The ends were cut back, 1 base at V and 4 bases at J, with 19 bases in the middle. The CDR3 is 17 residues long. The CDR3 region is CATSRGVRGGAGYGYTF. CDR3 bases: TGTGCCACCAGCAGAGGTGTAAGGGGGGGCGCTGGCTATGGCTACACCTTC.

The J gene is TRBJ2-1, the V gene TRBV5-4, with D possibly being TRBD1 (6 bases). Trimming stripped 4 bases from V and 0 bases from J, with 14 bases between. CDR3 length equals 16 residues. In germline, CDR1 is SGHNT, CDR2 YYREEE (reference sequence). This CDR3 reads CASSSGGQSSYNEQFF. CDR3 bases: TGTGCCAGCAGCAGCGGTGGACAGAGCTCCTACAATGAGCAGTTCTTC.

The V gene is TRBV19, the J gene TRBJ1-5, with 9 bases aligning to TRBD1. Germline V gene data show CDR1 as LNHDA and CDR2 as SQIVND (reference sequence). The CDR3 loop spans 17 amino acids. Unmatched junction bases numbered 8, after V lost 5 bases and J lost 0 bases. DNA for the CDR3: TGTGCCAGTAGTCCCGGGACAGGGAGTTATAGCAATCAGCCCCAGCATTTT. Translated, it gives CASSPGTGSYSNQPQHF.

The chain joins TRBV27 to TRBJ1-1; 11 bases map to TRBD1. CDR1 and CDR2 from the germline V gene are MNHEY and SMNVEV (reference sequence). V gave up 7 bases and J gave up 1 base; unmatched junction bases: 8. The CDR3 length is 16 residues. The CDR3 loop is CASTPDRGRWNTEAFF. The CDR3 region has the DNA TGTGCCAGCACTCCGGACAGGGGGCGGTGGAACACTGAAGCTTTCTTT.

V and J are TRBV5-4 and TRBJ1-1; 8 bases are shared with TRBD1. This CDR3 comprises 14 residues. Unmatched junction bases numbered 5, after V lost 7 bases and J lost 0 bases. CDR1 and CDR2 (germline): SGHNT, YYREEE (reference sequence). This CDR3 reads CASRTGTLNTEAFF. In DNA, the CDR3 is TGTGCCAGCCGGACAGGGACGTTGAACACTGAAGCTTTCTTT.

The genes are TRBV2 and TRBJ2-3, with TRBD2 identical over 10 bases. V lost 2 bases to trimming and J lost 0 bases; unmatched junction nucleotides: 5. The CDR3 spans 17 residues. Germline V gene data show CDR1 as SNHLY and CDR2 as FYNNEI. The CDR3 bases are TGTGCCAGCAGTGAATGGGCTAGCGGGAGTAGCACAGATACGCAGTATTTT. It is translated as CASSEWASGSSTDTQYF.

The V and J genes are TRBV6-5 and TRBJ1-6; D possibly corresponds to TRBD1 (6 bases). CDR1 is MNHEY, CDR2 SVGAGI, per germline. CDR3 length: 15 residues. The V end was cut by 11 bases, the J end by 2 bases, with 16 bases between. The CDR3 is CAGNRDRTYNSPLHF. The CDR3 bases are TGTGCCGGAAACAGGGATCGGACCTATAATTCACCCCTCCACTTT.

This rearrangement joins TRBV5-5 to TRBJ2-7; TRBD2 matches 15 bases. The germline gives CDR1 SGHKS, CDR2 YYEKEE (reference sequence). The CDR3 is made up of 19 amino acids. J lost 0 bases, V lost 4 bases, and 11 bases had no gene match. The CDR3 here is CASSRWRGLAGGSSYEQYF. The CDR3 bases are TGTGCCAGCAGCCGGTGGAGAGGACTAGCGGGAGGGAGCTCCTACGAGCAGTACTTC.

This sequence joins TRBV19 and TRBJ2-2; no definite D call. This CDR3 has 16 amino acids. V gave up 3 bases and J gave up 3 bases, with 14 bases separating them. CDR1 is LNHDA, CDR2 SQIVND, per germline (reference sequence). CDR3 coding DNA: TGTGCCAGTAGTATTTTTCATTTGAGAGACACCGGGGAGCTGTTTTTT. Amino acids: CASSIFHLRDTGELFF.

The chain carries TRBV11-3 and TRBJ2-3; D is unresolved. With 0 bases removed from V and 0 bases from J, the gap between germline ends came to 4 bases. Germline V gene data show CDR1 as SGHNT and CDR2 as YENEEA. The CDR3 runs to 14 residues. The CDR3 DNA is TGTGCCAGCAGCTTAGATCCTAGCACAGATACGCAGTATTTT. Translating it yields CASSLDPSTDTQYF. Together with reference TRBV11-3 and TRBJ2-3, the CDR3 gives the full variable domain: EAGVVQSPRYKIIEKKQPVAFWCNPISGHNTLYWYLQNLGQGPELLIRYENEEAVDDSQLPKDRFSAERLKGVDSTLKIQPAELGDSAVYLCASSLDPSTDTQYFGPGTRLTVL.

The V gene is TRBV7-9, the J gene TRBJ2-7; 7 nucleotides match TRBD2. CDR3 size: 15 residues. J lost 4 bases, V lost 5 bases, and 11 bases had no gene match. Germline V gene lookup returns CDR1 SEHNR and CDR2 FQNEAQ (reference sequence). The CDR3 here is CASSQTGGEGYEQYF. The DNA of the CDR3 is TGTGCCAGCAGCCAAACGGGCGGGGAGGGGTACGAGCAGTACTTC.